The 29 T cell receptor beta chains presented below share a single source sample, sequenced in a study of tumor-infiltrating lymphocytes in primary liver carcinoma. Extraction of RNA together with DNA used roughly 18-32 mg of unsorted bulk tissue. Production of TCR beta cDNA used 500 ng total RNA together with a constant-region primer. ARM-PCR was slightly modified, and three nested multiplex PCR rounds with it gave rise to the TCR beta libraries. A C-beta reverse primer was combined with TRBV1-TRBV30 forward primers in the first two PCR rounds, and each round had 10 cycles. TCRdb passed the multiplex PCR reads through MiXCR, listing each CDR3 protein once. Of 100,000 to 150,000 distinct CDR3 sequences in the sample, approximately 64% were seen once. The sequenced sample was liver tumor tissue from sampling region 3. Subset here: tumor region T3, left-lateral pole. The receptor set was obtained from a woman aged 60-75 years with primary liver carcinoma and hepatitis B virus infection.

This chain joins TRBV20-1 and TRBJ2-1; tentatively, D is TRBD2 (5 bases). The CDR3 has 12 amino acids. V lost 6 bases to trimming and J lost 11 bases, with 17 bases between them. The germline V gene encodes CDR1 DFQATT and CDR2 SNEGSKA (reference sequence). The CDR3 loop reads CSADLTRSQQFF. The CDR3 DNA reads TGCAGTGCGGACCTCACTAGATCGCAGCAGTTCTTC.

Of note for this clonotype: A junction end diverges from the germline sequence, so it may reflect a read error. The rearrangement joins TRBV6-2 or TRBV6-3 to TRBJ2-1; D is perhaps TRBD2 (6 bases). The CDR3 loop spans 14 amino acids. CDR1 MNHEY and CDR2 SVGEGT come from the germline V gene. The CDR3 sequence: CASRLAEAYSEQFF. CDR3 nucleotide sequence: TGTGCCAGCAGATTAGCGGAGGCGTACAGTGAGCAGTTCTTC.

To note about this clonotype: One base away lies a much larger clone, so this may be a sequencing read error. The DNA is left out, because the CDR3 cannot be placed on it with certainty; the CDR3 is given as TCRdb lists it. V and J are TRBV6-1 and TRBJ2-1; the table's D call of TRBD1 was not tested on the DNA. From germline, CDR1 is MNHNS and CDR2 SASEGT. The CDR3 length equals 18 residues, ends included. CDR3: CASSEVGRGAHTYNEEFF.

A note on this clonotype: A read error may account for a junction end that differs from germline. The chain has TRBV11-2 and TRBJ1-3; TRBD1 matches 9 bases. There are 19 residues in the CDR3. CDR1 is SGHAT and CDR2 is FQNNGV in the germline V gene. The CDR3 region has the DNA TGTGCCAGCAGCTCACGCCCGGACAGGGGAGCATACTTTGGATACACCATATATTTT. Amino acids: CASSSRPDRGAYFGYTIYF.

Details on this clonotype: Mismatch with germline at one junction end may stem from a read error. The chain employs TRBV4-2 and TRBJ2-7, with 14 bases matching TRBD2. The CDR3 contains 15 residues. Germline-derived CDR1 and CDR2 are LGHNA and YNFKEQ. The CDR3 nucleotides read TGTGCCAACAGCCTGGGACTAGCGGGAGCCGACGAGCAGTACTTC. This gives the protein CANSLGLAGADEQYF.

Concerning this clonotype itself: One end of the junction fails to match germline, which may point to a read error. The V and J genes are TRBV29-1 and TRBJ2-4; D is unclear. Germline CDR1 is SQVTM and CDR2 is ANQGSEA. CDR3 length: 15 amino acids. Here the CDR3 reads CNVDGLGMAKNIRYF. The CDR3 DNA reads as TGCAACGTTGATGGTTTGGGGATGGCCAAAAACATTCGGTACTTC. Based on the CDR3 plus reference TRBV29-1 and TRBJ2-4, the full variable domain is SAVISQKPSRDICQRGTSLTIQCQVDSQVTMMFWYRQQPGQSLTLIATANQGSEATYESGFVIDKFPISRPNLTFSTLTVSNMSPEDSSIYLCNVDGLGMAKNIRYFGAGTRLSVL.

As concerns this clonotype: A much larger clone differs from this one at a single base, so this may be a read error. The gene calls are TRBV12-3 or TRBV12-4 and TRBJ1-3; D is ambiguous. Trimming left V 5 bases short and J 0 bases short, with 17 bases between. The CDR3 has 17 residues. CDR3 coding DNA: TGTGCCAGCAGTCTTAATTCTCAGGCAAACTCTGGAAACACCATATATTTT. It encodes CASSLNSQANSGNTIYF.

In this sample, this clonotype turned up many times. The chain joins TRBV12-3 or TRBV12-4 to TRBJ1-2, with D hard to call. The CDR3 loop spans 14 amino acids. Trimming stripped 6 bases from V and 0 bases from J, with 11 bases between. The CDR3 bases are TGTGCCAGCAGCCACGGACTTTCTAACTATGGCTACACCTTC. Amino acids: CASSHGLSNYGYTF.

The chain employs TRBV5-1 and TRBJ2-1; D is undetermined. With 6 bases removed from V and 0 bases from J, the gap between germline ends came to 7 bases. CDR3 size: 13 residues. Germline lookup yields CDR1 SGHRS and CDR2 YFSETQ. As DNA, the CDR3 is TGCGCCAGCACGGAAAGCTCCTACAATGAGCAGTTCTTC. Amino acids: CASTESSYNEQFF.

As to this clonotype: This CDR3 fails to terminate in the conserved phenylalanine or tryptophan, so it likely reflects a read error. This chain joins TRBV11-2 and TRBJ1-6; the D gene is possibly TRBD1 (5 bases). The length of the CDR3 is 15 residues. Looked up from germline, CDR1 is SGHAT and CDR2 is FQNNGV. The CDR3 sequence is CASSLEWGGNPPLHL. The CDR3 DNA is TGTGCCAGCAGCTTAGAATGGGGGGGTAATCCACCCCTCCACCTT.

Notes on this clonotype: The junction departs from germline at one end; a sequencing error may be responsible. J is TRBJ2-1 and V is TRBV11-2; a possible D gene is TRBD2 (6 bases). This CDR3 has 15 residues. Germline V lookup: CDR1 SGHAT, CDR2 FQNNGV. The chain's CDR3 is CASSLEIGSVSEQSF. The CDR3 DNA follows: TGTGCCAGCAGCTTAGAGATCGGGAGTGTGAGCGAGCAGTCCTTC.

At least ten counts were recorded for this clonotype. This chain links TRBV12-3 or TRBV12-4 with TRBJ2-4, with a possible D match to TRBD1 (5 bases). The CDR3 has 14 amino acids. Trimming cost V 7 bases and J 0 bases, with 10 bases left between them. The DNA for the CDR3 is TGTGCCAGCAAAGGGGCGGTAGCCAAAAACATTCAGTACTTC. Its protein product is CASKGAVAKNIQYF.

With respect to this clonotype: A much larger clone sits a single nucleotide away, making a read error possible. The chain uses TRBV6-1 and TRBJ2-6; D remains unclear. Germline CDR1 reads MNHNS; CDR2 reads SASEGT. Trimming removed 6 bases at V and 2 bases at J, with 11 bases between. The CDR3 loop spans 15 amino acids. DNA for the CDR3: TGTGCCAGCAGCATGATGCGAGCTGGGGCCAACGTCCTGACTTTC. Its translation is CASSMMRAGANVLTF.

This clonotype was counted once. A much larger clone differs from this one at a single base, so this may be a read error. The chain links TRBV2 to TRBJ2-1; D is possibly TRBD1 (5 bases). The germline gives CDR1 SNHLY, CDR2 FYNNEI. Trimming cost V 3 bases and J 6 bases, with 21 bases left between them. The CDR3 sequence is 17 residues long. CDR3: CASSDLKGLQLINEQFF. CDR3 coding DNA: TGTGCCAGCAGTGATTTAAAGGGGCTTCAGCTGATCAATGAGCAGTTCTTC. Drawing the rest from reference TRBV2 and TRBJ2-1, the complete variable domain is EPEVTQTPSHQVTQMGQEVILRCVPISNHLYFYWYRQILGQKVEFLVSFYNNEISEKSEIFDDQFSVERPDGSNFTLKIRSTKLEDSAMYFCASSDLKGLQLINEQFFGPGTRLTVL.

This clonotype was found once. The chain recombines TRBV11-3 with TRBJ1-3; D possibly corresponds to TRBD1 (6 bases). This CDR3 spans 18 amino acids. Germline V gene lookup returns CDR1 SGHNT and CDR2 YENEEA. The CDR3 bases are TGTACTAGCAGCTTAGTTCTGGACAGACGTTTCTCTGGAAACACCATATATTTT. Translated, it gives CTSSLVLDRRFSGNTIYF.

This clonotype was detected ten times or more. This chain connects TRBV12-3 or TRBV12-4 to TRBJ2-3; 11 nucleotides agree with TRBD2. There are 16 residues in the CDR3. V trimming: 4 bases; J trimming: 8 bases; junction bases outside the gene matches: 11. This CDR3 reads CASSSGLAGLRSTQYF. In DNA, the CDR3 is TGTGCCAGCAGTTCCGGACTAGCGGGTCTAAGGAGTACGCAGTATTTT.

This clonotype was recorded once. An end of the junction differs from the germline gene, which may be a read error. J is TRBJ2-1 and V is TRBV10-2; 8 bases are a match to TRBD1. Germline V gene data show CDR1 as WSHSY and CDR2 as SAAADI. The CDR3 consists of 13 residues. The CDR3 coding sequence is TGCGCCAACAGTGACAGGGGAAACAATGTGCAGTTCTTC. Protein product: CANSDRGNNVQFF.

Details on this clonotype: A read error may produce the germline difference seen at one junction end. CDR3 loop: CASSAGGYSEQSF. The CDR3 DNA reads TGCGCCAGCAGTGCCGGGGGCTACAGTGAGCAGTCCTTC. This chain connects TRBV11-3 to TRBJ2-1; D is perhaps TRBD1 or TRBD2 (6 bases each). From germline, CDR1 is SGHNT and CDR2 YENEEA. The CDR3 loop spans 13 amino acids.

On this clonotype: Relative to the germline gene, one junction end is altered; a read error may explain this. This chain links TRBV11-2 with TRBJ2-5; D might be TRBD2 (7 bases). CDR1 is SGHAT and CDR2 is FQNNGV in the germline V gene. The CDR3 is 14 residues long. The CDR3 nucleotides read TGTGCCAGCAACTTAGCAGGGGAGGGGGAGACCCAGTACTTC. Translated, it gives CASNLAGEGETQYF.

In its sample, this clonotype was seen a few times. The junction does not match germline at one end; this may be a read error. The rearrangement uses TRBV11-3 and TRBJ2-2; a weak D match, TRBD2 (5 bases). The CDR3 length is 15 residues. The germline gives CDR1 SGHNT, CDR2 YENEEA. The DNA of the CDR3 is TGTGCCAGCAGCCCCCTGGGCGATAACACCCGGGAACTGTTTTTT. It codes for CASSPLGDNTRELFF.

Worth noting for this clonotype: One end of the junction fails to match germline, which may point to a read error. CDR3 in amino acids: CVSSFKQGMAKKLFF. DNA for the CDR3: TGTGTCAGCAGTTTTAAACAGGGGATGGCTAAAAAACTGTTTTTT. The V call is TRBV12-3 or TRBV12-4, the J call TRBJ1-4; TRBD1 aligns across 7 bases. CDR3 size: 15 residues.

Worth noting for this clonotype: This likely comes from a read error, as the CDR3 has no conserved phenylalanine or tryptophan at its end. The CDR3 DNA follows: TGTGCCACTAGTTTAACAGGGGGCCGCAATCAGCCCCAGCATATT. It yields the protein CATSLTGGRNQPQHI. This chain joins TRBV12-3 or TRBV12-4 and TRBJ1-5; the match to TRBD1 covers 9 bases. This CDR3 is built from 15 residues. Germline trimming cut 10 bases from V and 2 bases from J; bases unmatched to any gene: 9.

Of note for this clonotype: The conserved final phenylalanine or tryptophan is absent from the CDR3, which likely points to a read error. The chain combines TRBV11-1 with TRBJ2-1; TRBD1 is a possible D gene (5 bases). This CDR3 region has 12 residues. Germline V lookup: CDR1 SGHAT, CDR2 FQDESV (reference sequence). DNA of the CDR3: TGTACCAGCAGCCTTGACAGAAACGAGCAGTTCTCC. Translated: CTSSLDRNEQFS.

The CDR3 spells CGSSYKDYTYEQYF. CDR3 in DNA: TGTGGCAGTAGTTATAAAGACTACACTTACGAGCAGTACTTC. This chain links TRBV6-5 with TRBJ2-7; a possible D gene is TRBD2 (5 bases). There are 14 residues in the CDR3. Germline V gene lookup returns CDR1 MNHEY and CDR2 SVGAGI.

To note about this clonotype: Just one base apart from a much larger clone, this may be a read error. The chain recombines TRBV5-1 with TRBJ2-1; D is possibly TRBD2 (6 bases). Germline CDR1 and CDR2: SGHRS and YFSETQ. The CDR3 loop spans 17 amino acids. The CDR3 DNA reads TGCGCCAGCGTTTCCGGGACTCCCGCCCAGGCCTACGATGAGCAGTTCTTC. It translates to CASVSGTPAQAYDEQFF.

This clonotype has a count of ten or more. The rearrangement uses TRBV12-3 or TRBV12-4 and TRBJ2-5, with D tentatively TRBD1 (7 bases). The CDR3 consists of 15 residues. Trimming cost V 7 bases and J 5 bases, with 20 bases left between them. This CDR3 reads CASNSGGGDWETQYF. Written as DNA, the CDR3 is TGTGCCAGCAACTCCGGAGGGGGCGATTGGGAGACCCAGTACTTC.

On this clonotype itself: A read error may be the cause here, since a much bigger clone is one base away. V and J are TRBV5-1 and TRBJ2-1; D may be TRBD2 (5 bases). CDR1 and CDR2 (germline): SGHRS, YFSETQ. The CDR3 is made up of 15 amino acids. As DNA, the CDR3 is TGCGCCAGCAGCTCGGGGTGGGAGTCCTCCAATGAGCAGTTCTTC. Translated: CASSSGWESSNEQFF.

The chain combines TRBV28 with TRBJ1-4; D possibly corresponds to TRBD1 (5 bases). Germline assignment: CDR1 MDHEN and CDR2 SYDVKM. Between the trimmed V and J ends, which lost 6 bases and 0 bases, there was a span of 17 bases. CDR3 size: 17 residues. The chain's CDR3 is CASSPRQGHATNEKLFF. The DNA of the CDR3 is TGTGCCAGCAGCCCCCGACAAGGACATGCAACTAATGAAAAACTGTTTTTT.

This clonotype was recorded many times. This chain connects TRBV5-4 to TRBJ2-3; maybe TRBD1 (6 bases). Germline-derived CDR1 and CDR2 are SGHNT and YYREEE (reference sequence). This CDR3 has 16 amino acids. V lost 4 bases to trimming and J lost 2 bases, with 17 bases between them. CDR3 residues: CASSKTGTHITDTQYF. The CDR3 bases are TGTGCCAGCAGCAAAACCGGGACACATATCACAGATACGCAGTATTTT.